This T cell receptor beta chain was recovered during a study of STAT5B mutations in CD4+ large granular lymphocyte leukemia. Whole-study results and caveats: 25% of private leukemic clonotypes occurred rarely in other patients' non-leukemic repertoires. Compared with healthy controls (2/35), patient top clones favored TRBV06 (8/27). Data were not HLA-matched across samples.

This was a survey-level run. This table comes from immunoSEQ multiplex PCR, and its TCRdb copy is limited to in-frame clones, with some not included. The profile covers some 35,000 clones, with roughly 71% appearing a single time and 2.5% to 3% taken by the ten largest. This clone has only one observation. Its cognate antigen is unknown. V lost 5 bases and J 8 bases, leaving 12 bases between the germline ends. The V gene's germline CDR1 is LGHNT and CDR2 FRNRAP. This CDR3 is built from 12 residues. This chain connects TRBV12-5 to TRBJ1-2; D remains unclear. Sequencing was done on a sample of CD4+ T cells from blood buffy coats. This receptor was identified in a human donor in good health. As DNA, the CDR3 is TGTGCTAGTGGTCCCCCCGCGGGAGGCTACACCTTC. As protein: CASGPPAGGYTF.